Below, 2 T cell receptor beta chains from the same sample are listed, as sequenced in a study of shared clonotypes between healthy human individuals (dated by TCRdb to the early 2020s). Library creation used the immunoSEQ multiplex PCR assay. TCRdb mirrors the immuneACCESS table, restricted to in-frame sequences. Some clones are absent from its copies; in checked studies, under half trace to an unresolved V gene, and the reason for the others is unknown. The sample table lists 150,000 to 200,000 clones, about 68% of them with a count of one. The ten largest clones represent about 9.4% of the sample. Input material: memory CD4+ T cells sorted from blood. The cell subset or site label, read with the paper, signifies: CD45RA-negative fraction. These receptor sequences come from a man under 40 in good health.

The chain couples TRBV6-5 to TRBJ1-4; 9 bases line up with TRBD1. Germline CDR1 and CDR2: MNHEY and SVGAGI. The V segment lost 6 bases and the J segment 8 bases; nucleotides outside the gene matches: 7. The CDR3 runs 14 residues. CDR3 DNA: TGTGCCAGCAGAACCGGGACAGGGTCGGAAAAACTGTTTTTT. It specifies CASRTGTGSEKLFF.

As DNA, the CDR3 is TGTGCCAGCAGCTTTCGACGCGGTCTCTCCTACAATGAGCAGTTCTTC. Protein: CASSFRRGLSYNEQFF. The rearrangement links TRBV7-2 to TRBJ2-1; D ambiguous. The CDR3 loop spans 16 amino acids. Trimming shortened V by 3 bases and J by 0 bases, and 12 bases separated the two germline ends. CDR1 is SGHTA and CDR2 is FQGNSA in the germline V gene.